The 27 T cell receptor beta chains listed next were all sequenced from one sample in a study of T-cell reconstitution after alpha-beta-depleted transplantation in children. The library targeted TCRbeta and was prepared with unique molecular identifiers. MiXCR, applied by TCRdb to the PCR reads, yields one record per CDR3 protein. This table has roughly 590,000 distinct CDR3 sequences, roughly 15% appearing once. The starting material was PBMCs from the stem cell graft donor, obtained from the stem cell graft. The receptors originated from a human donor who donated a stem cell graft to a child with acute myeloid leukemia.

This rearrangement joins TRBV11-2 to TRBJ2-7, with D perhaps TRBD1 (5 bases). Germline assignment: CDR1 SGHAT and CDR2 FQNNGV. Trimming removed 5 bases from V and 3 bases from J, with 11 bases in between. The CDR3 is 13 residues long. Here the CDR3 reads CASSPTDYYEQYV. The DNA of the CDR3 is TGTGCCAGCAGCCCGACAGATTACTACGAGCAGTACGTC.

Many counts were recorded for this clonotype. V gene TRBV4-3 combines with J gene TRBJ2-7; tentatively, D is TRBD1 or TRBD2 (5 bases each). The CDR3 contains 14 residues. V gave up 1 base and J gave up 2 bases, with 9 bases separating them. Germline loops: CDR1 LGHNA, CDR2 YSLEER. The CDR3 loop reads CASSQGGATYEQYF. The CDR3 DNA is TGCGCCAGCAGCCAAGGAGGGGCTACCTACGAGCAGTACTTC.

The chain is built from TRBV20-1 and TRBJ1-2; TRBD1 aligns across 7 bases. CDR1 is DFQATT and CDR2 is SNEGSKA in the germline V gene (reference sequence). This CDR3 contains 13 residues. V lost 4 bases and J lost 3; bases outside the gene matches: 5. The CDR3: CSATGTGDYGYTF. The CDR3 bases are TGCAGTGCTACGGGCACAGGGGACTATGGCTACACCTTC.

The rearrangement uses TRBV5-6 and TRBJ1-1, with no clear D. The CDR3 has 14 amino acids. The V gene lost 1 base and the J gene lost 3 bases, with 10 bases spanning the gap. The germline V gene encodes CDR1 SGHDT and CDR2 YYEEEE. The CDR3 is CASSLSQTYTEAFF. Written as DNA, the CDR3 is TGTGCCAGCAGCTTGTCGCAGACGTACACTGAAGCTTTCTTT.

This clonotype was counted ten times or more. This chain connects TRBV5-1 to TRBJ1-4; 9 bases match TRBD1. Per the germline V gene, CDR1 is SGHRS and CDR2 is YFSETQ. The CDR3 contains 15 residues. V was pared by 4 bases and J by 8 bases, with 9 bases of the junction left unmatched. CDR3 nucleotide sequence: TGCGCCAGCAGCGATACAGGGGGCGGTGCGGAAAAACTGTTTTTT. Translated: CASSDTGGGAEKLFF. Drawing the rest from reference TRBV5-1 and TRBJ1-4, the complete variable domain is KAGVTQTPRYLIKTRGQQVTLSCSPISGHRSVSWYQQTPGQGLQFLFEYFSETQRNKGNFPGRFSGRQFSNSRSEMNVSTLELGDSALYLCASSDTGGGAEKLFFGSGTQLSVL.

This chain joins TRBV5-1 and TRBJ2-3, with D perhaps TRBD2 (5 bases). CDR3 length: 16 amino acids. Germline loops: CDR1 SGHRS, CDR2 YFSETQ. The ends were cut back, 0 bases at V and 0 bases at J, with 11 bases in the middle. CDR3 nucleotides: TGCGCCAGCAGCTTGGAAAATCGGGGAAGCACAGATACGCAGTATTTT. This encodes CASSLENRGSTDTQYF.

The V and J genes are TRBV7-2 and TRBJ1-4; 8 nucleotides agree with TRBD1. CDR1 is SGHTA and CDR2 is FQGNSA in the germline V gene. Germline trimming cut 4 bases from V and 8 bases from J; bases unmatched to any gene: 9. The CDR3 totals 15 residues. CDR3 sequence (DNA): TGTGCCAGCAGCTCCCGCCCACAGGGGGGCGAAAAACTGTTTTTT. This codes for CASSSRPQGGEKLFF.

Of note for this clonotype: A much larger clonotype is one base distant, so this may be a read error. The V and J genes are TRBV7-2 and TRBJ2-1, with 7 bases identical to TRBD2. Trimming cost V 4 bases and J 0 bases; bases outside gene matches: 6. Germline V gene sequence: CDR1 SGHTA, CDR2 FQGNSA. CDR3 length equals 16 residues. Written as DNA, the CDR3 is TGTGCCAGCAGCTCCCTAGCGGTGAGCTCCTACAATGAGCAGTTCTTC. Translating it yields CASSSLAVSSYNEQFF.

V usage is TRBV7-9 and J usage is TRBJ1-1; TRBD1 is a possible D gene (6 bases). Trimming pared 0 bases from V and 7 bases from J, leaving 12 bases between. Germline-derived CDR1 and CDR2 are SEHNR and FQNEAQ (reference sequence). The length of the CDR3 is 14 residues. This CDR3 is CASSLAGGNGEAFF. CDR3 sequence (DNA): TGTGCCAGCAGCTTAGCAGGGGGAAATGGTGAAGCTTTCTTT.

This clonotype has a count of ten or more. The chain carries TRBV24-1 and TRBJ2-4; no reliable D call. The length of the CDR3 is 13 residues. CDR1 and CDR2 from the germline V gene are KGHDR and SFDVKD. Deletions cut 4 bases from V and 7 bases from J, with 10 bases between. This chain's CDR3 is CATSENGRNIQYF. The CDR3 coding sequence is TGTGCCACCAGTGAGAACGGGCGGAACATTCAGTACTTC.

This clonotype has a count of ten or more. CDR3 sequence: CASSPDSYNEQFF. The DNA of the CDR3 is TGTGCCAGCAGCCCGGACAGCTACAATGAGCAGTTCTTC. The chain combines TRBV18 with TRBJ2-1, with D possibly TRBD1 on 6 matching bases. This CDR3 contains 13 residues. CDR1 is KGHSH and CDR2 is LQKENI in the germline V gene. V was clipped by 8 bases and J by 3 bases, with 11 bases between them. The complete variable domain, with remaining parts taken from reference TRBV18 and TRBJ2-1, reads NAGVMQNPRHLVRRRGQEARLRCSPMKGHSHVYWYRQLPEEGLKFMVYLQKENIIDESGMPKERFSAEFPKEGPSILRIQQVVRGDSAAYFCASSPDSYNEQFFGPGTRLTVL.

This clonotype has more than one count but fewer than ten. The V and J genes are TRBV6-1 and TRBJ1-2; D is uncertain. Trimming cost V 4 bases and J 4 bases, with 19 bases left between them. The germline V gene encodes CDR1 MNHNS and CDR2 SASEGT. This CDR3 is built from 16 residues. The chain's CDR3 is CASSGLTGRRGYGYTF. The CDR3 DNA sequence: TGTGCCAGCAGTGGGCTGACCGGGCGACGGGGCTATGGCTACACCTTC.

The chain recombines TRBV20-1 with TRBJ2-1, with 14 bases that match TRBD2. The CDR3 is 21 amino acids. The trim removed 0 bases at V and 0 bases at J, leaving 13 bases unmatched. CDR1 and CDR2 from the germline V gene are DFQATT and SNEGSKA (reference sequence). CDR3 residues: CSARDRRPGTSGGPSYNEQFF. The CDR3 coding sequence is TGCAGTGCTAGAGATAGGCGTCCCGGGACTAGCGGGGGCCCCTCCTACAATGAGCAGTTCTTC.

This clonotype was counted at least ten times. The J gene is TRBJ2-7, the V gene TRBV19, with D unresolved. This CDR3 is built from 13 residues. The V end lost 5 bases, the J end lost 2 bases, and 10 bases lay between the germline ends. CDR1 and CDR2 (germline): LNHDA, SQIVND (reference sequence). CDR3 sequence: CASSADTTYEQYF. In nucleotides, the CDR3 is TGTGCCAGTAGTGCCGACACCACCTACGAGCAGTACTTC.

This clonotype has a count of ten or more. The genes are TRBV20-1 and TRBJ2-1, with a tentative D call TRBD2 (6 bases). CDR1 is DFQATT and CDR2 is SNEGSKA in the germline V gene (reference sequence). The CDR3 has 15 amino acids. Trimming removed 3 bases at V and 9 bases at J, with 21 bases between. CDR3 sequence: CSARWSRSGEREQFF. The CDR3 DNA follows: TGCAGTGCTAGGTGGAGTCGGTCGGGGGAGCGTGAGCAGTTCTTC.

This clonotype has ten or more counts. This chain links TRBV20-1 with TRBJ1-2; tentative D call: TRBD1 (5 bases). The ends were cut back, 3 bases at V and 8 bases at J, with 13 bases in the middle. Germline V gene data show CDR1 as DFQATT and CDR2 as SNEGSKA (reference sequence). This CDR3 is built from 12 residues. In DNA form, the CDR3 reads TGCAGTGCTAGTATCAGGGAAGGAGGCTACACCTTC. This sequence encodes CSASIREGGYTF.

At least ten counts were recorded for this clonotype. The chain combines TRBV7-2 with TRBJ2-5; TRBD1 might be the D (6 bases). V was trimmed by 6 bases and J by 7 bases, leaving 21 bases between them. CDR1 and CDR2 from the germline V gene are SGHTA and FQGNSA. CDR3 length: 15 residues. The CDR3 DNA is TGTGCCAGCAGTTCTAGACAGGTTCACTGGTGGACCCAGTACTTC. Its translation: CASSSRQVHWWTQYF.

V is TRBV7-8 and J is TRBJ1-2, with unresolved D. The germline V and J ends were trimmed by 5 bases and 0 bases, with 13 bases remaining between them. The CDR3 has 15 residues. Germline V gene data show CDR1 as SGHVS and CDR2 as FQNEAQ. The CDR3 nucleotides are TGTGCCAGCAGCCCACCTGGCAGCACTAACTATGGCTACACCTTC. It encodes CASSPPGSTNYGYTF. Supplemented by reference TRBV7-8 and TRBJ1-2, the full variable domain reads GAGVSQSPRYKVAKRGQDVALRCDPISGHVSLFWYQQALGQGPEFLTYFQNEAQLDKSGLPSDRFFAERPEGSVSTLKIQRTQQEDSAVYLCASSPPGSTNYGYTFGSGTRLTVV.

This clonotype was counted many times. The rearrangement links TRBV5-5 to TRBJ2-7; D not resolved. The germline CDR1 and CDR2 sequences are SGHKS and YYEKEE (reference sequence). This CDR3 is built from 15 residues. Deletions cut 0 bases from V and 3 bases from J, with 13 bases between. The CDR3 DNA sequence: TGTGCCAGCAGCTTGGGGGTTCGGGCTCTCTACGAGCAGTACTTC. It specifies CASSLGVRALYEQYF.

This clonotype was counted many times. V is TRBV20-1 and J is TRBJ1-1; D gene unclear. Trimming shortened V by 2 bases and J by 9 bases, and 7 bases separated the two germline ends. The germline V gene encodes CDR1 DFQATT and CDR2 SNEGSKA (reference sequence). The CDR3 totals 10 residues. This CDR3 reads CSARLGKAFF. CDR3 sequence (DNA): TGCAGTGCTAGATTAGGGAAAGCTTTCTTT.

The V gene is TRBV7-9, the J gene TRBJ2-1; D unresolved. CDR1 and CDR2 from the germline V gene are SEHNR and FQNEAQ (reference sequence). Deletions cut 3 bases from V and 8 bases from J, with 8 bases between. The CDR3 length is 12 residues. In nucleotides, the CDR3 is TGTGCCAGCAGCTTCCCCCGCGATGAGCAGTTCTTC. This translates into CASSFPRDEQFF.

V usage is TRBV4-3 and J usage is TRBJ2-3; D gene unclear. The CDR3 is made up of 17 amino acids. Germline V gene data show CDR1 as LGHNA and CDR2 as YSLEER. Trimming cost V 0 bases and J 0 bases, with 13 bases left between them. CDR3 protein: CASSQEIWRKSTDTQYF. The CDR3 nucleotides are TGCGCCAGCAGCCAAGAGATCTGGCGGAAGAGCACAGATACGCAGTATTTT.

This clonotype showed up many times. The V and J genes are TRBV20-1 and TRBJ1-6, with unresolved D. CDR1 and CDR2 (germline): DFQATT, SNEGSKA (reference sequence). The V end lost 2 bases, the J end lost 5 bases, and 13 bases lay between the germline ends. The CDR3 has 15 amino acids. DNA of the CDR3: TGCAGTGCTAGAAAGGGCGGCAGCGATAATTCACCCCTCCACTTT. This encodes CSARKGGSDNSPLHF.

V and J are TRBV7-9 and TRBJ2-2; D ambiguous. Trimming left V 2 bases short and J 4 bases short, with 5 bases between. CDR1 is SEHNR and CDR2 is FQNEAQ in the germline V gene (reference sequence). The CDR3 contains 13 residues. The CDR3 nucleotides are TGTGCCAGCAGCTTACGAATCACCGGGGAGCTGTTTTTT. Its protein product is CASSLRITGELFF. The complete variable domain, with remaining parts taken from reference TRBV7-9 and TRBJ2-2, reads DTGVSQNPRHKITKRGQNVTFRCDPISEHNRLYWYRQTLGQGPEFLTYFQNEAQLEKSRLLSDRFSAERPKGSFSTLEIQRTEQGDSAMYLCASSLRITGELFFGEGSRLTVL.

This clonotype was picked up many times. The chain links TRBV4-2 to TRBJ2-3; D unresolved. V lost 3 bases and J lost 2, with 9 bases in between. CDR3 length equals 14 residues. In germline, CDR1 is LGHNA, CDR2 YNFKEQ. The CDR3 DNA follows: TGTGCCAGCAGCCAGCTTACAGCCACAGATACGCAGTATTTT. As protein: CASSQLTATDTQYF.

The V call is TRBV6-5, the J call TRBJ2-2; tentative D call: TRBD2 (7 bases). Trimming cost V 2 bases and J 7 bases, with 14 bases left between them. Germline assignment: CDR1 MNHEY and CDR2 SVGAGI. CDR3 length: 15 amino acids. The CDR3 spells CASSYRGGVDGELFF. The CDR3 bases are TGTGCCAGCAGTTACAGGGGGGGTGTTGACGGGGAGCTGTTTTTT.

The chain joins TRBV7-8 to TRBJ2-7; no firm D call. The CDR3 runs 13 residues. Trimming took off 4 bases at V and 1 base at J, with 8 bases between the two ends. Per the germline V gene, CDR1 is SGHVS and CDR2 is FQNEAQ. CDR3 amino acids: CASSSIASYEQYF. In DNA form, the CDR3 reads TGTGCCAGCAGCTCCATTGCGTCCTACGAGCAGTACTTC.